This T cell receptor (beta chain) was documented in a study of human T cells and chemical hapten exposure. In the study overall: Upper-back patches of 0.01% DPC were read at 6 days.

The time point was: patch test 1, 2 weeks after DPC sensitization. Treatment here: therapeutic diphenylcyclopropenone sensitization with weekly scalp DPC. Findings of the study overall: Significantly more large CDR3 similarity clusters were formed by expanded TCRs than by controls. Counts of expanded TCRs (at PT1) showed a positive correlation with patch test score.

TCRdb ran MiXCR on the RACE reads and lists one entry per CDR3 protein. The table includes about 380,000 distinct CDR3 sequences, 4% to 5.5% detected once. This clonotype was recorded many times. The antigen is unknown. V lost 0 bases and J lost 6; bases outside the gene matches: 8. Germline loops: CDR1 MGHRA, CDR2 YSYEKL. The CDR3 runs to 17 residues. V gene TRBV4-1 combines with J gene TRBJ2-2, with 9 bases identical to TRBD2. The origin of this receptor is a woman between 50 and 59 years old with alopecia areata. Some clones in this sample may be carry-over from other donors' samples. The sequencing here drew on whole blood, taken in connection with sensitization to the hapten diphenylcyclopropenone (DPC). The CDR3 here is CASSQEVTSGSAGELFF. The CDR3 nucleotides are TGCGCCAGCAGCCAAGAAGTGACTAGCGGAAGTGCCGGGGAGCTGTTTTTT.